The entry below describes one T cell receptor beta chain. CDR1 and CDR2 (germline): SGHRS, YFSETQ. CDR3 length: 15 residues. Trimming at V came to 2 bases and at J to 3 bases, leaving 2 bases not matched to a gene. The table came from immunoSEQ multiplex PCR; TCRdb's copy has only in-frame clones and leaves some out. The data show roughly 200,000 clones, about 87% seen once. These data originate in a study of blood T cell repertoires in COVID-19. Sequenced material: peripheral blood. The V and J genes are TRBV5-1 and TRBJ2-7; 13 nucleotides match TRBD2. This TCR came from a man aged 55 to 70 who had recovered from COVID-19. CDR3 amino acids: CASSFGLAGVYEQYF. The CDR3 DNA follows: TGCGCCAGCAGCTTCGGACTAGCGGGAGTCTACGAGCAGTACTTC.